The clone carrying this T cell receptor (beta chain) was seen at least ten times. This entry belongs to a study of early T cells in non-severe SARS-CoV-2 infection. The overall study: Investigators sequenced bulk RNA drawn from unsorted whole blood, and chains remained unpaired.

Trimming stripped 1 base from V and 2 bases from J, with 9 bases between. This CDR3 spans 14 amino acids. CDR1 is SGHTA, CDR2 FQGNSA, per germline. Separate cDNA molecules each had unique molecular identifiers attached to them. TCRdb used MiXCR to reprocess the 5' RACE reads, holding one entry per CDR3 protein. The sample consists of tens of thousands of distinct CDR3 sequences, about a sixth of them appearing once. Sequencing was performed on whole blood. The V call is TRBV7-2, the J call TRBJ2-7; D unresolved. The TCR comes from an adult who was a healthcare worker with PCR-confirmed SARS-CoV-2 infection or an uninfected control (not recorded which). DNA for the CDR3: TGTGCCAGCAGCTTAGGCGTGGCCGCCTACGAGCAGTACTTC. It specifies CASSLGVAAYEQYF. Filled out from reference TRBV7-2 and TRBJ2-7, the complete variable domain reads GAGVSQSPSNKVTEKGKDVELRCDPISGHTALYWYRQSLGQGLEFLIYFQGNSAPDKSGLPSDRFSAERTGGSVSTLTIQRTQQEDSAVYLCASSLGVAAYEQYFGPGTRLTVT.